The rows below give T cell receptor beta chains drawn from one sample of a study of T cells in Graves' hyperthyroidism and ophthalmopathy. Each CDR3 protein is one row after TCRdb ran MiXCR on the multiplex PCR reads. Of approximately 260,000 distinct CDR3 sequences listed, over 12% are singletons. Sample: blood. These receptors all stem from a woman aged 45-59 years with Graves' hyperthyroidism that later progressed to Graves' ophthalmopathy. Both conserved end residues are part of each CDR3. A D gene is named only where the DNA matches it firmly. Some rows mark clone size as missing; the rest say once, few, many or name a class of expanded clone.

d_call clone_size j_call v_call cdr3_aa cdr3_nt
. many TRBJ2-7 TRBV28 CASSLTGSSYEQYF TGTGCCAGCAGTTTAACGGGAAGCTCCTACGAGCAGTACTTC
. . TRBJ2-5 TRBV20-1 CSARDGVSETQYF TGCAGTGCTAGAGATGGGGTATCAGAGACCCAGTACTTC
. many TRBJ2-1 TRBV24-1 CATSHYNEQFF TGTGCCACCAGCCACTACAATGAGCAGTTCTTC
. many TRBJ1-1 TRBV5-1 CASRLRALGNTEAFF TGCGCCAGCAGGTTAAGGGCCTTGGGAAACACTGAAGCTTTCTTT
TRBD2 . TRBJ2-1 TRBV20-1 CSAPRAGDTSYNEQFF TGCAGTGCCCCTAGAGCGGGAGACACCTCCTACAATGAGCAGTTCTTC
. many TRBJ2-1 TRBV7-2 CASSLSLVNHNEQFF TGTGCCAGCAGCTTATCCTTGGTTAACCACAATGAGCAGTTCTTC
. many TRBJ2-3 TRBV7-3 CASSLLGPNTDTQYF TGTGCCAGCAGCTTACTGGGACCCAACACAGATACGCAGTATTTT
TRBD1 few TRBJ2-2 TRBV28 CASSLPPGQGNTGELFF TGTGCCAGCAGTTTGCCCCCCGGACAGGGGAACACCGGGGAGCTGTTTTTT
. many TRBJ2-3 TRBV6-1 CASSDGDTQYF TGTGCCAGCAGTGACGGTGATACGCAGTATTTT
TRBD1 many TRBJ2-7 TRBV6-1 CASTHGGQGAYEQYF TGTGCCAGCACCCACGGGGGACAGGGAGCCTACGAGCAGTACTTC
TRBD2 many TRBJ2-3 TRBV3-1 CASSQGSTSGEADTQYF TGTGCCAGCAGCCAAGGTTCGACTAGCGGGGAGGCAGATACGCAGTATTTT
TRBD2 many TRBJ2-1 TRBV11-2 CASSLVWTSSSYNEQFF TGTGCCAGCAGCTTAGTTTGGACTAGCAGCTCCTACAATGAGCAGTTCTTC
. . TRBJ1-2 TRBV6-1 CASSAPLHPGAGGYTF TGTGCCAGCAGTGCCCCCCTACACCCCGGAGCTGGGGGCTACACCTTC